The sequence of this T cell receptor beta chain was determined in a study of response to subunit inactivated influenza vaccine. Study outcomes and limitations: New T cells are recruited in small numbers by each seasonal influenza vaccination, according to the authors' suggestion.

The CDR3 contains 12 residues. Germline loops: CDR1 LGHDT, CDR2 YNNKEL (reference sequence). Trimming cost V 3 bases and J 9 bases, with 11 bases left between them. On this clonotype: Its antigen is as yet unknown.

TCRdb reanalysed the RT-PCR reads using MiXCR and keeps one entry per CDR3 protein. The data contain about 650,000 distinct CDR3 sequences, 13% to 15% of them singletons. This chain connects TRBV3-1 to TRBJ1-2, with a possible D match to TRBD1 (6 bases). This clonotype originated in a man between 45 and 60 years old who received an inactivated influenza vaccine. This specimen was PBMCs from blood, taken about 14 days before vaccination. CDR3 residues: CASSQHRARYTF. The CDR3 DNA sequence: TGTGCCAGCAGCCAGCACAGGGCCCGCTACACCTTC.